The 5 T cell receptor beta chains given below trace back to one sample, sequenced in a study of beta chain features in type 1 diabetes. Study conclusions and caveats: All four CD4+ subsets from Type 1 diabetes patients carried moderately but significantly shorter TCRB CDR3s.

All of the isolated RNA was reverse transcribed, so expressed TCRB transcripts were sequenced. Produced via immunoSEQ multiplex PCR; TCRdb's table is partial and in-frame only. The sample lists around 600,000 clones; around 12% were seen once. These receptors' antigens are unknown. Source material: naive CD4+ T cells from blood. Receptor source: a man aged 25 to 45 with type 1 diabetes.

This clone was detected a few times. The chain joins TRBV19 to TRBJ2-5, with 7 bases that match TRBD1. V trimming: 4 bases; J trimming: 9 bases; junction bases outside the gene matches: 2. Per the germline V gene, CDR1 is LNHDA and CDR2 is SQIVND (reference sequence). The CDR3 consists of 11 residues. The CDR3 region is CASSTQGSQYF. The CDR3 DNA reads TGTGCCAGTAGTACACAGGGGTCCCAGTACTTC.

CDR3 in DNA: TGTGCCAGTAGTACGAATCACGGGGGAAACTATGGCTACACCTTC. Its translation: CASSTNHGGNYGYTF. This sequence joins TRBV19 and TRBJ1-2; possible D gene TRBD1, 5 bases. This CDR3 comprises 15 residues. Between the trimmed V and J ends, which lost 4 bases and 2 bases, there was a span of 14 bases. Per germline, CDR1 LNHDA and CDR2 SQIVND (reference sequence).

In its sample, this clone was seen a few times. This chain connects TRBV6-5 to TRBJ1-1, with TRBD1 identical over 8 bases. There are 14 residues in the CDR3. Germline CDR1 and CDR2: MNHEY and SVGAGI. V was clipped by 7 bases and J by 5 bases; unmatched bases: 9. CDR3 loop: CASKVRGRFTEAFF. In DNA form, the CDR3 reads TGTGCCAGCAAAGTCAGGGGGCGATTTACTGAAGCTTTCTTT.

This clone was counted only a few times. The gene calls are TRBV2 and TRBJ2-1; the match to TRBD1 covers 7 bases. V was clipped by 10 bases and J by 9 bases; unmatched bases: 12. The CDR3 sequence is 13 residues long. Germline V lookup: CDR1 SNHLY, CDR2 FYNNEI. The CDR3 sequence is CATGGYPNTEQFF. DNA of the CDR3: TGTGCCACAGGGGGTTACCCCAACACTGAGCAGTTCTTC. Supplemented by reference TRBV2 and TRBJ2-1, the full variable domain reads EPEVTQTPSHQVTQMGQEVILRCVPISNHLYFYWYRQILGQKVEFLVSFYNNEISEKSEIFDDQFSVERPDGSNFTLKIRSTKLEDSAMYFCATGGYPNTEQFFGPGTRLTVL.

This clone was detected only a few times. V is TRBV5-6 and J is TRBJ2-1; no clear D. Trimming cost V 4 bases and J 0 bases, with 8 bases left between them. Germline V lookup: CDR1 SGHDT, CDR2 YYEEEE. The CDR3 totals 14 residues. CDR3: CASSPGFSYNEQFF. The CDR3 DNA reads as TGTGCCAGCAGCCCCGGGTTCTCCTACAATGAGCAGTTCTTC.